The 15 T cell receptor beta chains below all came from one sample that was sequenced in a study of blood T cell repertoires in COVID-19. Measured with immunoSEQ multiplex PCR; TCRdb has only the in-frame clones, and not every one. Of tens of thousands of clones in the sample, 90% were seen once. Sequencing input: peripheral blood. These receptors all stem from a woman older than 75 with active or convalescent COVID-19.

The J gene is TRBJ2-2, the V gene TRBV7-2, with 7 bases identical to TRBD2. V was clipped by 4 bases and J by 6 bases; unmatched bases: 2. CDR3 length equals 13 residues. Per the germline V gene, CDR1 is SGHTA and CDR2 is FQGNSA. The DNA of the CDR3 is TGTGCCAGCAGCTCTGGACTAGCCGGGGAGCTGTTTTTT. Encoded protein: CASSSGLAGELFF.

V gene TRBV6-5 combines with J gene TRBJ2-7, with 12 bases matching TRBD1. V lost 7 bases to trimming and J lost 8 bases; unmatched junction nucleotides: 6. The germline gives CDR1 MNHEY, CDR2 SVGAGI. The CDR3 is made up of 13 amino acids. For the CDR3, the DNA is TGTGCCAGCACCGCGGGACAGGGGGCCAAGCAGTACTTC. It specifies CASTAGQGAKQYF.

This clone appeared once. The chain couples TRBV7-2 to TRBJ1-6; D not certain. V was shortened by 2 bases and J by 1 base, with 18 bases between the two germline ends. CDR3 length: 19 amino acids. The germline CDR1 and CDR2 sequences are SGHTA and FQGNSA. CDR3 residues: CASSLLVGRVQSYNSPLHF. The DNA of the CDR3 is TGTGCCAGCAGCTTACTAGTAGGGCGGGTTCAGTCCTATAATTCACCCCTCCACTTT.

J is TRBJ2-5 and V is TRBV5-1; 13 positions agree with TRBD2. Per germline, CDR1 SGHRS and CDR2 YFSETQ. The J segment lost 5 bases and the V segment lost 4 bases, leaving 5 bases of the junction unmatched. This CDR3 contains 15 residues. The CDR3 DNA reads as TGCGCCAGCAGCAAGACTAGCGGGGGGACCGAGACCCAGTACTTC. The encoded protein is CASSKTSGGTETQYF.

The CDR3 spells CASPIPGYTF. The DNA of the CDR3 is TGTGCCAGCCCCATCCCAGGCTACACCTTC. The genes are TRBV28 and TRBJ1-2; D unresolved. Germline V gene sequence: CDR1 MDHEN, CDR2 SYDVKM. The CDR3 totals 10 residues. The V end was cut by 8 bases, the J end by 8 bases, with 9 bases between.

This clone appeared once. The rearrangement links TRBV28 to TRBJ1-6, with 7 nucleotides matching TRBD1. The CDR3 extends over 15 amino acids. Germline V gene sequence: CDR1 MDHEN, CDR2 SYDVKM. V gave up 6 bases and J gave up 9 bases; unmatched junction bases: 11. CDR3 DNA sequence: TGTGCCAGCAGCAAGGACAGGACCCCTAGTTCACCCCTCCACTTT. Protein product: CASSKDRTPSSPLHF.

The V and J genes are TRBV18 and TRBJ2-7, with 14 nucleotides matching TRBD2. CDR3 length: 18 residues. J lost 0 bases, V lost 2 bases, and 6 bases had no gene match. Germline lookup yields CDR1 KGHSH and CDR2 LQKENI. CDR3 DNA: TGTGCCAGCTCACCAACGGGACTAGCGGGGGCAGGCTCCTACGAGCAGTACTTC. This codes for CASSPTGLAGAGSYEQYF.

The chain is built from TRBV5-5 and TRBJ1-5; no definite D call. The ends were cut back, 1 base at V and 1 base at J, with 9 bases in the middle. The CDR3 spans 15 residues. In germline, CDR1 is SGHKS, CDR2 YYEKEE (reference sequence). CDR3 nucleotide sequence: TGTGCCAGCAGCTTGCAGGAATTAAGCAATCAGCCCCAGCATTTT. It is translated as CASSLQELSNQPQHF.

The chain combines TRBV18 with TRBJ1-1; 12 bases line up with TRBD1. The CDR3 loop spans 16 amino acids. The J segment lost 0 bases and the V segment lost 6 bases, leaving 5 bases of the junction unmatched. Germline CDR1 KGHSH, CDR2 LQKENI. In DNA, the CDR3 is TGTGCCAGCTCCAGGGACAGGGGGCTCATGAACACTGAAGCTTTCTTT. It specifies CASSRDRGLMNTEAFF. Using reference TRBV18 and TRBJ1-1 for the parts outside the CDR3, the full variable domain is NAGVMQNPRHLVRRRGQEARLRCSPMKGHSHVYWYRQLPEEGLKFMVYLQKENIIDESGMPKERFSAEFPKEGPSILRIQQVVRGDSAAYFCASSRDRGLMNTEAFFGQGTRLTVV.

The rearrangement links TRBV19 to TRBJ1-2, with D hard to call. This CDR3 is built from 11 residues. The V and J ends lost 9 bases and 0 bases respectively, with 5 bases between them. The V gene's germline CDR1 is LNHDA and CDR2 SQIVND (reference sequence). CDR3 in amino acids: CARPANYGYTF. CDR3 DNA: TGTGCCAGACCAGCTAACTATGGCTACACCTTC.

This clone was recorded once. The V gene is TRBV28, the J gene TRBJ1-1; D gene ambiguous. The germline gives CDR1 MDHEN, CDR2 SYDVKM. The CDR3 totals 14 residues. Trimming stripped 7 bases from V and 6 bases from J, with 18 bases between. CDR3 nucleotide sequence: TGTGCCAGCACCTCTTCGGGAAACTATCCTGAAGCTTTCTTT. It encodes CASTSSGNYPEAFF.

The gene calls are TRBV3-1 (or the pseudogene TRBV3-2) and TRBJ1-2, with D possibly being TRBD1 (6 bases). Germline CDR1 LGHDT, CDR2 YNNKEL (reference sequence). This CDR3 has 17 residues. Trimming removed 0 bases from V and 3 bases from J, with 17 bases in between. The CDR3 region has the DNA TGTGCCAGCAGCCAAGATCCCTCCGGGGGGGGGCACTATGGCTACACCTTC. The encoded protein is CASSQDPSGGGHYGYTF.

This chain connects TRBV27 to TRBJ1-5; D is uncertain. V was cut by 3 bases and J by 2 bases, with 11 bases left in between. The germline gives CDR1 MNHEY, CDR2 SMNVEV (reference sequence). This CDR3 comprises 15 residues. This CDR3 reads CASSLEGGGNQPQHF. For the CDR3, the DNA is TGTGCCAGCAGTTTGGAGGGCGGCGGCAATCAGCCCCAGCATTTT.

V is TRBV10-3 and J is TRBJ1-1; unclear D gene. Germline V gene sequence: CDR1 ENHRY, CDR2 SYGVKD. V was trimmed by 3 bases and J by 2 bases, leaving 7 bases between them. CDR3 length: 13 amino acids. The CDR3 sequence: CAISDRTNTEAFF. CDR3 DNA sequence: TGTGCCATCAGTGACAGGACTAACACTGAAGCTTTCTTT.

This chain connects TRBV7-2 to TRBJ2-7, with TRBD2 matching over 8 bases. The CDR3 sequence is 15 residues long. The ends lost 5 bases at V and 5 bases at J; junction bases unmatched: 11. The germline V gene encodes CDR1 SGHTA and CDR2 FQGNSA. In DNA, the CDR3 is TGTGCCAGCAGCCCGGCGGGGGGACCTCCCCACGAGCAGTACTTC. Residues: CASSPAGGPPHEQYF.